The sequence of this TCR beta chain was determined in a study of blood T cell repertoires in COVID-19. Trimming stripped 5 bases from V and 7 bases from J, with 23 bases between. The germline V gene encodes CDR1 SGHTA and CDR2 FQGNSA. The CDR3 totals 16 residues. Here immunoSEQ multiplex PCR was the method, and the copy in TCRdb shows in-frame clones only, minus some. Among 300,000 or so clones listed, roughly 86% were seen once. Sequenced input: peripheral blood. V usage is TRBV7-2 and J usage is TRBJ2-5; D not resolved. The clonotype originates from a man aged 65 to 79 with acute or convalescent COVID-19. CDR3 in DNA: TGTGCCAGCAGCCCATCCACGAGGTCTTACGGCGGGACCCAGTACTTC. Translated: CASSPSTRSYGGTQYF.